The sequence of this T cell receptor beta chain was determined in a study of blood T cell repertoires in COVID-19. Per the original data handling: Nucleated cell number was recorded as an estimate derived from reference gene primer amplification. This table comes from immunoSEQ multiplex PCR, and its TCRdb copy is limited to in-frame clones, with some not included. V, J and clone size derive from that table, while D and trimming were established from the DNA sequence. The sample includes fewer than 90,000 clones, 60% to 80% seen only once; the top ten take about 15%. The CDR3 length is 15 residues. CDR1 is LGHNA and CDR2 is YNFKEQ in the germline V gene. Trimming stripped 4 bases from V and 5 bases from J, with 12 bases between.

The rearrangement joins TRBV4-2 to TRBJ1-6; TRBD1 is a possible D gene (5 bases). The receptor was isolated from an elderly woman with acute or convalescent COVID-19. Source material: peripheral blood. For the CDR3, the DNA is TGTGCCAGCAGCCGACCGACAGCCGATAATTCACCCCTCCACTTT. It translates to CASSRPTADNSPLHF.